A single sample is the source of the 27 T cell receptor beta chains below, sequenced in a study of blood T cells in healthy people across ages. Sample-barcoded 5' priming and a J-beta primer mix drove a second PCR of roughly 7 to 11 cycles. TCRdb reprocessed the 5' RACE reads with MiXCR, giving one entry per CDR3 protein. Of over a million distinct CDR3 sequences listed, roughly 45% are singletons. The source material was blood. Receptors originate from a young woman in good health.

The J gene is TRBJ2-4, the V gene TRBV27; 7 bases match TRBD2. This CDR3 has 18 amino acids. V lost 7 bases and J lost 3; bases outside the gene matches: 18. Per germline, CDR1 MNHEY and CDR2 SMNVEV (reference sequence). The CDR3 DNA follows: TGTGCCAGCACCCCGACCCCTTCTAGCGGAGCGAACAAAAACATTCAGTACTTC. This encodes CASTPTPSSGANKNIQYF.

The J gene is TRBJ2-5, the V gene TRBV20-1; D is perhaps TRBD2 (6 bases). Per germline, CDR1 DFQATT and CDR2 SNEGSKA (reference sequence). With 0 bases removed from V and 11 bases from J, the gap between germline ends came to 19 bases. This CDR3 is 14 amino acids long. CDR3 region: CSARDARGNNEQYF. CDR3 nucleotides: TGCAGTGCTAGAGATGCCCGGGGGAACAATGAGCAGTACTTC.

The V call is TRBV5-6, the J call TRBJ2-5, with D unclear. CDR3 size: 16 residues. V gave up 1 base and J gave up 5 bases, with 18 bases separating them. The germline gives CDR1 SGHDT, CDR2 YYEEEE. The CDR3 sequence: CASSLIRRQDVETQYF. The CDR3 nucleotides are TGTGCCAGCAGCTTGATACGACGGCAGGACGTGGAGACCCAGTACTTC.

The chain recombines TRBV27 with TRBJ1-2; D unresolved. V gave up 7 bases and J gave up 0 bases, with 18 bases separating them. CDR3 length equals 16 residues. Germline V gene sequence: CDR1 MNHEY, CDR2 SMNVEV (reference sequence). The CDR3 is CASTSLHRPANYGYTF. The CDR3 DNA follows: TGTGCCAGCACCTCTCTCCATCGACCTGCTAACTATGGCTACACCTTC.

The CDR3 is CASSGADSNEKLFF. The CDR3 nucleotides read TGTGCCAGTAGTGGGGCCGACTCAAATGAAAAACTGTTTTTT. The chain combines TRBV19 with TRBJ1-4; D is possibly TRBD1 (5 bases). Between the trimmed V and J ends, which lost 5 bases and 5 bases, there was a span of 12 bases. Germline V CDR1 and CDR2: LNHDA, SQIVND (reference sequence). This CDR3 region has 14 residues.

The chain has TRBV4-2 and TRBJ2-5, with 7 nucleotides matching TRBD2. The CDR3 length is 14 residues. Losses at the gene ends were 4 bases for V and 4 bases for J; bases not matched to a gene: 6. Germline V gene data show CDR1 as LGHNA and CDR2 as YNFKEQ. DNA for the CDR3: TGTGCCAGCAGCCTAGGAAGCGGGGTAGAGACCCAGTACTTC. Amino acid sequence: CASSLGSGVETQYF.

On this clonotype: A much more abundant neighbour one base away suggests this may be a read error. The chain is built from TRBV11-2 and TRBJ2-3; either TRBD1 or TRBD2 may supply D (5 bases each). Germline assignment: CDR1 SGHAT and CDR2 FQNNGV. The CDR3 extends over 14 amino acids. The chain's CDR3 is CTSSADLGGDTQYF. For the CDR3, the DNA is TGTACCAGCAGCGCCGACCTTGGGGGAGATACGCAGTATTTT. The whole variable domain, remainder taken from reference TRBV11-2 and TRBJ2-3, is EAGVAQSPRYKIIEKRQSVAFWCNPISGHATLYWYQQILGQGPKLLIQFQNNGVVDDSQLPKDRFSAERLKGVDSTLKIQPAKLEDSAVYLCTSSADLGGDTQYFGPGTRLTVL.

This clonotype was picked up a small number of times. The CDR3 region has the DNA TGTGCCAGCAAACGGGGGGTCGCGAACACCGGGGAGCTGTTTTTT. Translated, it gives CASKRGVANTGELFF. V usage is TRBV27 and J usage is TRBJ2-2; 7 positions agree with TRBD2. Per the germline V gene, CDR1 is MNHEY and CDR2 is SMNVEV (reference sequence). The CDR3 extends over 15 amino acids. Unmatched junction bases numbered 5, after V lost 7 bases and J lost 0 bases.

This chain joins TRBV7-3 and TRBJ1-1; no reliable D call. The germline gives CDR1 SGHTA, CDR2 FQGTGA. V was clipped by 4 bases and J by 2 bases, with 8 bases between them. The CDR3 runs to 13 residues. CDR3 DNA: TGTGCCAGCAGCTGGGGTTATAACACTGAAGCTTTCTTT. Protein sequence: CASSWGYNTEAFF. Based on the CDR3 plus reference TRBV7-3 and TRBJ1-1, the full variable domain is GAGVSQTPSNKVTEKGKYVELRCDPISGHTALYWYRQSLGQGPEFLIYFQGTGAADDSGLPNDRFFAVRPEGSVSTLKIQRTERGDSAVYLCASSWGYNTEAFFGQGTRLTVV.

The chain employs TRBV6-1 and TRBJ1-4; 8 bases map to TRBD1. The CDR3 runs 15 residues. With 4 bases clipped from V and 8 bases from J, the junction kept 9 bases outside the gene matches. Germline CDR1 MNHNS, CDR2 SASEGT. CDR3 DNA: TGTGCCAGCAGTGTATGGGGACAGGCGGGAGAAAAACTGTTTTTT. Translating gives CASSVWGQAGEKLFF.

This clonotype was seen a handful of times. This chain joins TRBV9 and TRBJ2-5; 10 nucleotides align to TRBD2. Unmatched junction bases numbered 11, after V lost 0 bases and J lost 6 bases. This CDR3 contains 17 residues. CDR1 SGDLS and CDR2 YYNGEE come from the germline V gene. The CDR3 reads CASSVDLAGAPGQTQYF. As DNA, the CDR3 is TGTGCCAGCAGCGTAGATCTAGCGGGGGCGCCGGGCCAGACCCAGTACTTC. Full variable domain (missing parts from reference TRBV9 and TRBJ2-5): DSGVTQTPKHLITATGQRVTLRCSPRSGDLSVYWYQQSLDQGLQFLIQYYNGEERAKGNILERFSAQQFPDLHSELNLSSLELGDSALYFCASSVDLAGAPGQTQYFGPGTRLLVL.

This chain connects TRBV6-5 to TRBJ2-1, with D possibly being TRBD2 (7 bases). The CDR3 spans 18 residues. Germline assignment: CDR1 MNHEY and CDR2 SVGAGI. The V gene lost 0 bases and the J gene lost 0 bases, with 15 bases spanning the gap. The CDR3: CASSYSIGGESSYNEQFF. CDR3 coding DNA: TGTGCCAGCAGTTACTCGATAGGGGGGGAAAGCTCCTACAATGAGCAGTTCTTC.

The V gene is TRBV6-1, the J gene TRBJ1-5; a weak D match, TRBD1 (5 bases). Looked up from germline, CDR1 is MNHNS and CDR2 is SASEGT. Trimming removed 11 bases at V and 0 bases at J, with 11 bases between. This CDR3 spans 13 amino acids. The CDR3 DNA sequence: TGTGCCTGCCGGGGGTTTAGCAATCAGCCCCAGCATTTT. Translation: CACRGFSNQPQHF.

The rearrangement joins TRBV28 to TRBJ2-7; D remains unclear. Germline lookup yields CDR1 MDHEN and CDR2 SYDVKM. The CDR3 has 14 residues. V lost 2 bases and J lost 5, with 13 bases in between. The CDR3 spells CASSLGWGTNEQYF. The CDR3 coding sequence is TGTGCCAGCAGTTTAGGATGGGGAACTAACGAGCAGTACTTC.

The sample holds many counts of this clonotype. J is TRBJ2-1 and V is TRBV7-2; 7 bases fit TRBD2. CDR3 length: 15 residues. Germline V lookup: CDR1 SGHTA, CDR2 FQGNSA. The V gene end was trimmed by 5 bases and the J gene end by 0 bases; junction bases not matched to a gene: 4. CDR3 sequence reads: CASSVGRSSYNEQFF. The CDR3 coding sequence is TGTGCCAGCAGCGTCGGGAGGAGCTCCTACAATGAGCAGTTCTTC.

Turning to this clonotype: Since a much larger clone is just one base distant, this may be a read error. This chain uses TRBV27 with TRBJ2-7, with D unclear. Germline CDR1 reads MNHEY; CDR2 reads SMNVEV (reference sequence). The CDR3 totals 12 residues. The CDR3 DNA reads as TGTGCCGGCAGCCGATTGGGGTACGAGCAGTACTTC. It yields the protein CAGSRLGYEQYF.

V is TRBV4-1 and J is TRBJ2-5; no clear D. From germline, CDR1 is MGHRA and CDR2 YSYEKL. V shed 1 base and J shed 5 bases, with 8 bases lying between them. CDR3 size: 13 residues. CDR3 region: CASSQGWKETQYF. In DNA, the CDR3 is TGCGCCAGCAGCCAAGGATGGAAGGAGACCCAGTACTTC.

There are a few counts of this clonotype. The chain joins TRBV20-1 to TRBJ1-2, with a tentative D call TRBD1 (6 bases). This CDR3 region has 17 residues. V dropped 2 bases and J dropped 4 bases, with 23 bases sitting between them. Germline loops: CDR1 DFQATT, CDR2 SNEGSKA (reference sequence). CDR3: CSARYDYPGQRGYGYTF. As DNA, the CDR3 is TGCAGTGCTAGATACGATTACCCGGGACAAAGAGGCTATGGCTACACCTTC.

V usage is TRBV20-1 and J usage is TRBJ2-1; D is uncertain. The end of the DNA is better explained by TRBJ2-7, so the J call may be wrong. CDR1 and CDR2 from the germline V gene are DFQATT and SNEGSKA (reference sequence). The CDR3 length is 14 residues. This CDR3 is CSARRQTPYNEQYF. The CDR3 DNA is TGCAGTGCTAGAAGGCAGACCCCGTACAATGAGCAGTACTTC.

This chain joins TRBV3-1 and TRBJ2-2, with 9 bases fitting TRBD2. CDR3 length equals 16 residues. V lost 1 base to trimming and J lost 4 bases; unmatched junction nucleotides: 4. Germline V gives CDR1 LGHDT, CDR2 YNNKEL (reference sequence). CDR3 protein: CASSQAGGRATGELFF. CDR3 bases: TGTGCCAGCAGCCAAGCGGGCGGGAGGGCCACCGGGGAGCTGTTTTTT.

This chain joins TRBV6-5 and TRBJ2-7; 8 positions agree with TRBD2. The CDR3 consists of 15 residues. Germline CDR1 and CDR2: MNHEY and SVGAGI. The ends lost 6 bases at V and 2 bases at J; junction bases unmatched: 9. This CDR3 is CASRGAGAITYEQYF. The DNA of the CDR3 is TGTGCCAGCAGGGGAGCGGGAGCTATCACCTACGAGCAGTACTTC.

Only a few counts were recorded for this clonotype. The chain couples TRBV12-3 or TRBV12-4 to TRBJ1-1, with unresolved D. V lost 3 bases, J lost 1 base, and 3 bases lay in between. CDR3 length equals 12 residues. CDR3 bases: TGTGCCAGCAGTTTGTGGAACACTGAAGCTTTCTTT. Translation: CASSLWNTEAFF.

V usage is TRBV20-1 and J usage is TRBJ2-1; D not resolved. The ends were cut back, 0 bases at V and 6 bases at J, with 9 bases in the middle. This CDR3 comprises 13 residues. Germline CDR1 is DFQATT and CDR2 is SNEGSKA (reference sequence). The CDR3 spells CSARDMAPNEQFF. The CDR3 DNA reads as TGCAGTGCTAGAGATATGGCTCCCAATGAGCAGTTCTTC.

The chain carries TRBV30 and TRBJ2-7; D uncertain. CDR1 is GTSNPN and CDR2 is SVGIG in the germline V gene (reference sequence). Trimming cost V 7 bases and J 5 bases, with 18 bases left between them. The CDR3 has 13 amino acids. The CDR3 DNA reads as TGTGCCTCCCTACCCCCAGGTATGAACGAGCAGTACTTC. It is translated as CASLPPGMNEQYF.

There are a few counts of this clonotype. The genes are TRBV30 and TRBJ2-6; 9 positions match TRBD1. Germline loops: CDR1 GTSNPN, CDR2 SVGIG (reference sequence). V was pared by 1 base and J by 0 bases, with 1 base of the junction left unmatched. The CDR3 loop spans 16 amino acids. DNA for the CDR3: TGTGCCTGGAGTGGGACAGGGGTCTCTGGGGCCAACGTCCTGACTTTC. This sequence encodes CAWSGTGVSGANVLTF.

This clonotype was counted ten times or more. V gene TRBV6-6 combines with J gene TRBJ1-2; 8 nucleotides agree with TRBD1. The V segment lost 6 bases and the J segment 6 bases; nucleotides outside the gene matches: 6. This CDR3 is built from 13 residues. CDR1 and CDR2 from the germline V gene are MNHNY and SVGAGI (reference sequence). The CDR3 sequence is CASSLGQADGYTF. CDR3 in DNA: TGTGCCAGCAGCCTGGGACAGGCGGATGGCTACACCTTC.

This CDR3 is CASSFVPPSYEQFF. The CDR3 nucleotides are TGTGCCAGCAGTTTCGTCCCTCCTTCCTATGAGCAGTTCTTC. The chain employs TRBV12-3 or TRBV12-4 and TRBJ2-1; no clear D. The V end was cut by 3 bases, the J end by 8 bases, with 14 bases between. This CDR3 contains 14 residues.